This entry is about one T cell receptor beta chain. The antigen remains undetermined. The length of the CDR3 is 13 residues. From germline, CDR1 is LNHDA and CDR2 SQIVND (reference sequence). V lost 3 bases and J 6 bases, leaving 12 bases between the germline ends. Here immunoSEQ multiplex PCR was the method, and the copy in TCRdb shows in-frame clones only, minus some. The data hold approximately 2,200,000 clones, with 90% to 95% observed a single time. This entry belongs to a study of shared clonotypes between healthy human individuals. As defined, naive CD8 cells were CD45RO-negative and positively selected for CCR7, with terminally differentiated effector memory CD45RA+ cells excluded. Study results and limitations: Of the naive CD4 clonotypes, around 4.8% were shared across several donors.

The sequenced sample was naive CD8+ T cells from PBMCs. The genes are TRBV19 and TRBJ2-7; the D is unclear. This TCR was recovered from a man younger than 30 in good health. Some clones in this sample may be carry-over from other donors' samples. CDR3 residues: CASSISSSSEQYF. In DNA form, the CDR3 reads TGTGCCAGTAGTATCTCGTCTAGTTCCGAGCAGTACTTC.